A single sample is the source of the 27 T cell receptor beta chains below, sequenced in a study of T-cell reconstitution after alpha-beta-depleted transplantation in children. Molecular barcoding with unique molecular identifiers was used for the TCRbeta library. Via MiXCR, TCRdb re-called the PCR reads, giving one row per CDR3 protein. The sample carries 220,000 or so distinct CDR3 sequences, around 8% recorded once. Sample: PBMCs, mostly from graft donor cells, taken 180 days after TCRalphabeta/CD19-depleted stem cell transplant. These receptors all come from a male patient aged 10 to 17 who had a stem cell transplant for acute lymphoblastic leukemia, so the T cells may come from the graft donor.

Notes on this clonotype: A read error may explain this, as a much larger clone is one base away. DNA for the CDR3: TGTGCCAGCACTTACGGGGCCGGCTACACCTTC. Translating it yields CASTYGAGYTF. The chain uses TRBV6-5 and TRBJ1-2; D is possibly TRBD1 (5 bases). The germline gives CDR1 MNHEY, CDR2 SVGAGI. The CDR3 covers 11 residues.

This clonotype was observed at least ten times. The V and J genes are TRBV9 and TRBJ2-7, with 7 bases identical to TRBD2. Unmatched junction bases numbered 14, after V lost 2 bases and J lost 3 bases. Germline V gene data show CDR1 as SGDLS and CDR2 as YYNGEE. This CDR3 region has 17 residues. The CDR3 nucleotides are TGTGCCAGCAGCGTGGGCCTAGGGGCAGGGAGGGACTACGAGCAGTACTTC. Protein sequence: CASSVGLGAGRDYEQYF. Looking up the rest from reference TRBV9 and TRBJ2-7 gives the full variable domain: DSGVTQTPKHLITATGQRVTLRCSPRSGDLSVYWYQQSLDQGLQFLIQYYNGEERAKGNILERFSAQQFPDLHSELNLSSLELGDSALYFCASSVGLGAGRDYEQYFGPGTRLTVT.

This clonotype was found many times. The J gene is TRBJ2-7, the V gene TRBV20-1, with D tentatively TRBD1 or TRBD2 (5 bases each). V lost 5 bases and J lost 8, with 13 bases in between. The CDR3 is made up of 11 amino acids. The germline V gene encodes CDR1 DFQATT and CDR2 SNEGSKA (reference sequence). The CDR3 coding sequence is TGCAGTGCTTACCTTTGGGGGAAGCAGTACTTC. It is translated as CSAYLWGKQYF.

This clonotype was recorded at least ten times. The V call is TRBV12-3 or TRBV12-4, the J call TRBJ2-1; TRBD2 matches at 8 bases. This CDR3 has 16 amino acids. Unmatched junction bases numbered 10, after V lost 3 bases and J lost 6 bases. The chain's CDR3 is CASSFAPAGVTNEQFF. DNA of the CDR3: TGTGCCAGCAGTTTCGCCCCAGCGGGGGTCACCAATGAGCAGTTCTTC.

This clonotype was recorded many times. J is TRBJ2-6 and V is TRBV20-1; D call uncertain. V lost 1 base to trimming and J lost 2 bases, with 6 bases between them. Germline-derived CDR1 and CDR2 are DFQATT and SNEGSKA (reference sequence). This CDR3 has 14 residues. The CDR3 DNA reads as TGCAGTGCTAGAGCCCGCCCTGGGGCCAACGTCCTGACTTTC. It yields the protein CSARARPGANVLTF.

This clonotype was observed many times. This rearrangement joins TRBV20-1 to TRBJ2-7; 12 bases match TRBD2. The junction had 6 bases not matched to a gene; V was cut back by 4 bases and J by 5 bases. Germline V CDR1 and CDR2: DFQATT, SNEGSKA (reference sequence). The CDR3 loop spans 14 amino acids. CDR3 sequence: CSATTSGRINEQYF. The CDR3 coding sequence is TGCAGTGCTACTACTAGCGGGAGGATCAACGAGCAGTACTTC.

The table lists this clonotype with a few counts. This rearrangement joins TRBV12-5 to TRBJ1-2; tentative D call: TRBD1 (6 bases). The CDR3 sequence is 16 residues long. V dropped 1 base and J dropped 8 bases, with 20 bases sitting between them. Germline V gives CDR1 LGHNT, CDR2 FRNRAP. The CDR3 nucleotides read TGTGCTAGTGGTTTGGGTCAGGGGCGAGGGGTTTGGGGCTACACCTTC. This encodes CASGLGQGRGVWGYTF.

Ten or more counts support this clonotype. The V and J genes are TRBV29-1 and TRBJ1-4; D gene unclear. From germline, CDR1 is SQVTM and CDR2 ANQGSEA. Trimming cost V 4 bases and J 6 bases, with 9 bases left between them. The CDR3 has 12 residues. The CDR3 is CSVGWEDEKLFF. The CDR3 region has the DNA TGCAGCGTTGGGTGGGAAGATGAAAAACTGTTTTTT.

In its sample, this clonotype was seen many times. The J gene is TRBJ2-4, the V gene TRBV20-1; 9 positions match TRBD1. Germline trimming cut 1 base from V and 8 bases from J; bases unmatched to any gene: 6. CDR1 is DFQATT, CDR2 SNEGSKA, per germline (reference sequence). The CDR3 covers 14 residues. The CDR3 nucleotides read TGCAGTGCTAGAGGGTACAGGGGGCCGGACATTCAGTACTTC. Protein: CSARGYRGPDIQYF.

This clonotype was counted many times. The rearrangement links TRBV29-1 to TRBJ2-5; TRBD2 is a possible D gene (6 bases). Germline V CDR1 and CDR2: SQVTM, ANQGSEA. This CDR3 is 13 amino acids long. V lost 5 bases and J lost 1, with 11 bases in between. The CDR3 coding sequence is TGCAGCGTTCTAGCGTACTTCCAAGAGACCCAGTACTTC. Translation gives CSVLAYFQETQYF.

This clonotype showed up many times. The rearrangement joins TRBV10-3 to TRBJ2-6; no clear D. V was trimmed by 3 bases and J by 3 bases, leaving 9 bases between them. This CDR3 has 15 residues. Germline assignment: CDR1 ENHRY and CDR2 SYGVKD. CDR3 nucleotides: TGTGCCATCAGTGAAACCCCGGGTGGGGCCAACGTCCTGACTTTC. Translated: CAISETPGGANVLTF.

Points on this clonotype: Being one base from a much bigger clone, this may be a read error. The CDR3 loop is CASSLGTVRQPQHF. The CDR3 DNA is TGTGCCAGCAGCTTGGGAACAGTGAGGCAGCCCCAGCATTTT. The gene calls are TRBV5-8 and TRBJ1-5; D gene unclear. Germline CDR1 and CDR2: SGHTS and YDEGEE. V lost 0 bases and J 7 bases, leaving 11 bases between the germline ends. This CDR3 is 14 amino acids long.

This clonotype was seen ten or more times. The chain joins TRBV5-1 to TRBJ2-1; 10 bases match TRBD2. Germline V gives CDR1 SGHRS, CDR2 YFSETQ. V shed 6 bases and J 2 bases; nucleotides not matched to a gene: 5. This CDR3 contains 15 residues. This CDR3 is CASKASGSTYNEQFF. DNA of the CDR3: TGCGCCAGCAAGGCTAGCGGGAGCACCTACAATGAGCAGTTCTTC.

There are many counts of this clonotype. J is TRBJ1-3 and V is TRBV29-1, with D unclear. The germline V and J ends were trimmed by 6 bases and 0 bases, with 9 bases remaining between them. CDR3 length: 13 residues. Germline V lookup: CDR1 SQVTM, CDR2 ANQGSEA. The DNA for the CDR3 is TGCAGCGTGGCCGCCTCCTCTGGAAACACCATATATTTT. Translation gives CSVAASSGNTIYF.

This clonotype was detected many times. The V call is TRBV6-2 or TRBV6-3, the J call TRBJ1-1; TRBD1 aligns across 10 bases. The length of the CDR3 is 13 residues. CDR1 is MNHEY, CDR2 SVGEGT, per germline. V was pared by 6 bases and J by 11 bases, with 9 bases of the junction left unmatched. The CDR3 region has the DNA TGTGCCAGCAGAAAGGGACAGGGGAGGGATGCTTTCTTT. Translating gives CASRKGQGRDAFF.

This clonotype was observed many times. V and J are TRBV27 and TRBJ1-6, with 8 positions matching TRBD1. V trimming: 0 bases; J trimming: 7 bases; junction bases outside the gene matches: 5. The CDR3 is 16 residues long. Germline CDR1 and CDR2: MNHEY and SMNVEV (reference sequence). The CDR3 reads CASSLSTDRGNSPLHF. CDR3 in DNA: TGTGCCAGCAGTTTATCCACCGACAGGGGAAATTCACCCCTCCACTTT.

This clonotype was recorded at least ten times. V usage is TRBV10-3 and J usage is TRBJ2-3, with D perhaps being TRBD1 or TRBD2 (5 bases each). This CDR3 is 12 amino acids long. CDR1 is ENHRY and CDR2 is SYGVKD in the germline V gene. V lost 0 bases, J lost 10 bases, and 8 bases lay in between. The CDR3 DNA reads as TGTGCCATCAGTGAGTCGGTGGGGGCGCAGTATTTT. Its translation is CAISESVGAQYF.

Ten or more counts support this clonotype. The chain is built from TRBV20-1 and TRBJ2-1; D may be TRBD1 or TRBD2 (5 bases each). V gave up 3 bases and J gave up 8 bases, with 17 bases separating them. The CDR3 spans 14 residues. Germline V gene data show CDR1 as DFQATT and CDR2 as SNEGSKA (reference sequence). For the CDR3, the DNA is TGCAGTGCTAGCGGGACCCAGGGTCGTCATGAGCAGTTCTTC. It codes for CSASGTQGRHEQFF.

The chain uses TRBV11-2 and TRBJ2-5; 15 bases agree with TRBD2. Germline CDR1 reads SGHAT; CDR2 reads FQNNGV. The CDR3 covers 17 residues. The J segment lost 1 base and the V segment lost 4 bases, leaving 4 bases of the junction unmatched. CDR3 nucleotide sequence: TGTGCCAGCAGCTCTGGGACTAGCGGGGGGCTCCAAGAGACCCAGTACTTC. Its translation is CASSSGTSGGLQETQYF.

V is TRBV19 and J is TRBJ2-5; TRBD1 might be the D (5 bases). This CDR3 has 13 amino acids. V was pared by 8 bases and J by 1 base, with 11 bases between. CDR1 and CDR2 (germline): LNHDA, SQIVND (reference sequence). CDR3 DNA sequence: TGTGCCAGTCGCGGACATGGCCAAGAGACCCAGTACTTC. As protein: CASRGHGQETQYF.

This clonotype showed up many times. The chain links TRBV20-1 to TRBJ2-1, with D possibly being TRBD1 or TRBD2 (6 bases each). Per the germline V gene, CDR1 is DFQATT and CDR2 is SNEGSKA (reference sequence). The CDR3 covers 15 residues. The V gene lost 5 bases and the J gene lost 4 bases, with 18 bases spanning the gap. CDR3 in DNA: TGCAGTGCTTCACCCGGGGGCTGGAGGTACAATGAGCAGTTCTTC. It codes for CSASPGGWRYNEQFF.

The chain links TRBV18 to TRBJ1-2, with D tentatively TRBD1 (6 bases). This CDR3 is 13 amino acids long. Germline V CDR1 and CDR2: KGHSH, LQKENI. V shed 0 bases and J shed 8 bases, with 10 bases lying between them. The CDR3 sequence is CASSPPHGGGYTF. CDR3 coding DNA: TGTGCCAGCTCACCACCGCACGGGGGCGGCTACACCTTC.

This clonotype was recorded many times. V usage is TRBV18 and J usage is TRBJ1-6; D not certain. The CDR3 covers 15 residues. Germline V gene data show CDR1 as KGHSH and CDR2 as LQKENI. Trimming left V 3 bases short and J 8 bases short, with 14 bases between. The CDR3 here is CASSPNTRRDSPLHF. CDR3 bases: TGTGCCAGCTCACCGAATACGAGACGGGATTCACCCCTCCACTTT.

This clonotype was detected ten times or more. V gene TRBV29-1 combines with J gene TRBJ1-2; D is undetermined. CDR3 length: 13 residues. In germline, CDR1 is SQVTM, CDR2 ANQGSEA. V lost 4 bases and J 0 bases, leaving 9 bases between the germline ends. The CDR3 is CSVVQPPNYGYTF. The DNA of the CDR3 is TGCAGCGTTGTTCAGCCACCTAACTATGGCTACACCTTC.

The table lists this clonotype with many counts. This chain's CDR3 is CASSLAGLAGGSVEQYF. The CDR3 coding sequence is TGCGCCAGCAGCTTGGCTGGGCTAGCGGGAGGGTCCGTGGAGCAGTACTTC. The chain uses TRBV5-1 and TRBJ2-7, with 12 bases lining up with TRBD2. Germline V gene lookup returns CDR1 SGHRS and CDR2 YFSETQ. The CDR3 totals 17 residues. The V and J ends lost 0 bases and 7 bases, in that order; junction bases with no gene match: 11.

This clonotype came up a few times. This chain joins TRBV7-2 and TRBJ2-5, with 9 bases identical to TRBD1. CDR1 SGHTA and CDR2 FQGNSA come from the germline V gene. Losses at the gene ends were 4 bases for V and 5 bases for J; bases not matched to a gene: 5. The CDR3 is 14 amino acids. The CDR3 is CASSWNRGLETQYF. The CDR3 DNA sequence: TGTGCCAGCAGCTGGAACAGGGGGCTGGAGACCCAGTACTTC.

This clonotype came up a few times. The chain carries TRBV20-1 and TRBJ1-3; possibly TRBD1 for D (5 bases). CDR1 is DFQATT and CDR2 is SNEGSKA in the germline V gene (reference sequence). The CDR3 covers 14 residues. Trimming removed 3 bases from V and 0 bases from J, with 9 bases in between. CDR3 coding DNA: TGCAGTGCTAGTCCGGGGGGCTCTGGAAACACCATATATTTT. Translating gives CSASPGGSGNTIYF.